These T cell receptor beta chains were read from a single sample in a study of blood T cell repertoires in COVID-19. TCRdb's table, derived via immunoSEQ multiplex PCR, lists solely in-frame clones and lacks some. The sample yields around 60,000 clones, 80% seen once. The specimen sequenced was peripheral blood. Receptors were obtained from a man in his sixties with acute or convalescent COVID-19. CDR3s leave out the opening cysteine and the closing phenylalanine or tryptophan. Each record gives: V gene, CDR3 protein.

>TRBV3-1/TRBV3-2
VSSQTGQINIQY
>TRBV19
ASSIDGAGGLGNIQY
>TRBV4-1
ASSQDAGGYYEQY
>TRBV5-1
ASSLTPDRVIEKLF
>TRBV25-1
ASSGQTRGTQY
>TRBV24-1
ATSEPDRDEQF
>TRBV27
ASSLNGRPSGNTIY
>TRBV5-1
ASSVQQGSPYEQY
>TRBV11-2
ASSPKAGDTYEQY
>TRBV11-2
ASSLVAGNTGELF
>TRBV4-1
ASSQISGGHNEQF
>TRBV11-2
ASSQGSSGGHEQY
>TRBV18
ASSLPGQGDIGELF
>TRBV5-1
ASGTGDRGYGYT
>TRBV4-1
ASSQIPGQGYEQY
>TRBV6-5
ASSPIGGGRTEAF
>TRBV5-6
ASSVRGRNNQPQH
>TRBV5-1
ASRDLLGGVQMAF
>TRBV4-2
ASSQALLRAGGPSTQY
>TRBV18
ASSRAGAPTGELF
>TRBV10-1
ASSESGTSTDTQY
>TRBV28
ASSPPTSSLPDTQY
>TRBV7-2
ASSPLGGVYGYT
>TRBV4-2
ASSQESGGWNEQF
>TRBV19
ASRALRQRNSYNSPLH
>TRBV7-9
ASSLDGTSGGEQY
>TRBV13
ASSNRGTGNTIY
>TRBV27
ASSPSRGVYETQY
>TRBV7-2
ASSLSRGGRGGELF
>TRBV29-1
SVEGLLTDTQY
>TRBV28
ASGQWGYGYT
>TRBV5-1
ASSSGTGALRDEAF
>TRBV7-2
ASSSTWASEQY
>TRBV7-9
ASSLGGGYGYT
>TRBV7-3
ASSLGPGAYEQY
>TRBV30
AWSRGGQGAGELF
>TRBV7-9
ASSPLRQGSEAF
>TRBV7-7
ASSPSARNEQF
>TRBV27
ASPGGGLLEKLF
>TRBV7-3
ASSPFLRTANTGELF
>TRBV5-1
ASSLGPVAGANQETQY
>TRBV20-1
SASASSYYEQY
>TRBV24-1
ATSDSTRRDRGDQPQH
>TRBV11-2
ASSSTRGREKLF
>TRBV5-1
ASSLAQGGYEQY
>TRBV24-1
ATSDSRAGGLDTQY
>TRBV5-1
ASSQGLDTEAF
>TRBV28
ASSSTPDLYGYT
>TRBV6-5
ASSSGSGVSGELF
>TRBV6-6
ASSYSFEKLF
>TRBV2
ASRMDRGNTEAF
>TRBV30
AWRSGDSLH
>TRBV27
ASSSKGLSTDTQY
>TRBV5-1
ASSGGQGASYGYT
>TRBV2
ASSLGLAGVTDTQY
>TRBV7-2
ASGVDRGRGYT
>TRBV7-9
ASSSFPGANVLT
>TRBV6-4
ASTSGPGLAGVQNTGELF
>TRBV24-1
ATGETSGGKDTQY